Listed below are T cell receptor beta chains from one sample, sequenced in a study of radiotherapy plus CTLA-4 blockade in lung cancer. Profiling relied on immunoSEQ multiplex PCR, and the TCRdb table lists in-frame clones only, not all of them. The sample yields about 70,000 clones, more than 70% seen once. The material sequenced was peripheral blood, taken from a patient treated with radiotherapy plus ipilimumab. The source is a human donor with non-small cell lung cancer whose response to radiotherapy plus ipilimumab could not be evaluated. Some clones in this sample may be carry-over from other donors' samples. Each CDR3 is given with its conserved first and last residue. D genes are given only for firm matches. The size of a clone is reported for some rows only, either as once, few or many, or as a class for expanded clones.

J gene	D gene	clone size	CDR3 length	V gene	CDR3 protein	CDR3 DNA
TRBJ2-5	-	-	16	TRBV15	CATSSGGQSNGGTQYF	TGTGCCACCAGCAGCGGGGGACAGAGCAACGGGGGGACCCAGTACTTC
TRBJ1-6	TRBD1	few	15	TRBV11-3	CASSQTGQSNSPLHF	TGTGCCAGCAGCCAAACGGGACAGAGTAATTCACCCCTCCACTTT
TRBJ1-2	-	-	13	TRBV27	CASSPTGSYGYTF	TGTGCCAGCAGTCCAACAGGGAGCTATGGCTACACCTTC
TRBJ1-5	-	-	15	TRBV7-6	CASSLVAEVGQPQHF	TGTGCCAGCAGCTTAGTGGCGGAGGTGGGTCAGCCCCAGCATTTT
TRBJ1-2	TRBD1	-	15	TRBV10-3	CAISRGQGLNYGYTF	TGTGCCATCAGCCGAGGACAGGGCCTCAACTATGGCTACACCTTC
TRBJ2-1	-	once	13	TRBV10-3	CAIMGANSNEQFF	TGTGCCATCATGGGGGCGAACTCCAATGAGCAGTTCTTC
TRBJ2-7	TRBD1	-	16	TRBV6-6	CASTHLGTASSYEQYF	TGTGCCAGCACCCACCTCGGGACAGCCTCCTCCTACGAGCAGTACTTC
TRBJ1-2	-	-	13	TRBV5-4	CASSLDRDYGYTF	TGTGCCAGCAGCTTGGACAGGGACTATGGCTACACCTTC
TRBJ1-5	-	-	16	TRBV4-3	CASSQDGGSPHQPQHF	TGCGCCAGCAGCCAAGATGGAGGGTCCCCTCATCAGCCCCAGCATTTT
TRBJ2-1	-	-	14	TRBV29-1	CSGHDSRAYNEQFF	TGCAGTGGCCATGACTCCCGAGCCTACAATGAGCAGTTCTTC
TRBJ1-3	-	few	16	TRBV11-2	CASSLNRLRSGNTIYF	TGTGCCAGCAGCTTGAACAGGCTCCGCTCTGGAAACACCATATATTTT
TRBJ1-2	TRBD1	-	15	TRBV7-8	CASSLAETGRAGYTF	TGTGCCAGCAGCTTAGCGGAGACAGGGCGGGCTGGCTACACCTTC
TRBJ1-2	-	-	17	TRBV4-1	CASSQDGAGGANYGYTF	TGCGCCAGCAGCCAAGACGGGGCCGGGGGGGCAAACTATGGCTACACCTTC
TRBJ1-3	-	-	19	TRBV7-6	CASSPYGLTGVVSGNTIYF	TGTGCCAGCAGCCCCTACGGACTGACGGGGGTAGTAAGTGGAAACACCATATATTTT
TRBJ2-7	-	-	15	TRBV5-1	CASSTGNQPPYEQYF	TGCGCCAGCAGTACAGGGAACCAACCTCCCTACGAGCAGTACTTC
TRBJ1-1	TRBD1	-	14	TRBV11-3	CASSRDSLNTEAFF	TGTGCCAGCAGCAGGGACAGCTTGAACACTGAAGCTTTCTTT
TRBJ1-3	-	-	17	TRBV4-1	CASSLERSTTSGNTIYF	TGCGCCAGCAGCCTGGAGAGGAGCACTACCTCTGGAAACACCATATATTTT
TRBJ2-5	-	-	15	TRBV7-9	CASSFGGGLQETQYF	TGTGCCAGCAGCTTCGGTGGGGGCCTCCAAGAGACCCAGTACTTC
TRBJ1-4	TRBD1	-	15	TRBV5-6	CASSQQGGRNEKLFF	TGTGCCAGCAGCCAACAGGGGGGAAGGAATGAAAAACTGTTTTTT
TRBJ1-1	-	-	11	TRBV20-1	CSARPLYEAFF	TGCAGTGCTAGACCCCTCTATGAAGCTTTCTTT
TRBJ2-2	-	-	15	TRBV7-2	CASSLGAGNTGELFF	TGTGCCAGCAGCTTAGGGGCAGGGAACACCGGGGAGCTGTTTTTT
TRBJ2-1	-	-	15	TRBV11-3	CASSLEGGAGNEQFF	TGTGCCAGCAGCTTAGAAGGGGGGGCTGGGAATGAGCAGTTCTTC
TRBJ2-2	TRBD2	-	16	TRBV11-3	CASRPSSGGNTGELFF	TGTGCCAGCAGGCCGTCTAGCGGGGGGAACACCGGGGAGCTGTTTTTT
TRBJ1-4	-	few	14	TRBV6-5	CASSQTRDTEKLFF	TGTGCCAGCAGTCAAACCCGGGACACAGAAAAACTGTTTTTT
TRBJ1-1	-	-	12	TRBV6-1	CASSDPFRNPFF	TGTGCCAGCAGTGACCCGTTCAGGAACCCTTTCTTT
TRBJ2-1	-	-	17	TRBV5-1	CASSPSLQGSITNEQFF	TGCGCCAGCAGCCCATCCTTACAGGGCTCCATTACAAATGAGCAGTTCTTC
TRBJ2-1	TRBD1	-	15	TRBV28	CASSSVDRVYNEQFF	TGTGCCAGCAGCTCCGTGGACAGGGTGTACAATGAGCAGTTCTTC